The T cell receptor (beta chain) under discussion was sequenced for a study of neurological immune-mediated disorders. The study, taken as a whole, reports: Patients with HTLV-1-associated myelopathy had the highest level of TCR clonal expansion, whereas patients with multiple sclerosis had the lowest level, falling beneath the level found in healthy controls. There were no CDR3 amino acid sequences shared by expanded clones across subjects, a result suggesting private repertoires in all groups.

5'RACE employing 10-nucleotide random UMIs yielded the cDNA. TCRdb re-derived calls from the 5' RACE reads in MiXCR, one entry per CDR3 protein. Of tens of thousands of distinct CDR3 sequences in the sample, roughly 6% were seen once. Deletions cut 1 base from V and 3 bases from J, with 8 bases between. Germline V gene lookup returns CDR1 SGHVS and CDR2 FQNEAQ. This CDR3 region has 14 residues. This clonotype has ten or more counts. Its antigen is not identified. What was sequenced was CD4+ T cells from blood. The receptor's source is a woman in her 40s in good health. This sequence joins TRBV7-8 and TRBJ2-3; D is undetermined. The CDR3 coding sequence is TGTGCCAGCAGCTTAGGGCCTACAACAGATACGCAGTATTTT. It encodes CASSLGPTTDTQYF.